These 19 T cell receptor beta chains share one sample of origin, sequenced in a study of blood T cells in healthy people across ages. A second PCR of 7 to 11 cycles used a sample-barcoded 5' primer and a J-beta primer mix. Via MiXCR, TCRdb re-called the 5' RACE reads, giving one row per CDR3 protein. The data hold around 1.5 million distinct CDR3 sequences, with approximately 60% observed a single time. The sample was blood. All receptors derive from a man younger than 30 in good health.

The chain joins TRBV6-5 to TRBJ2-3; 8 positions match TRBD2. V trimming: 5 bases; J trimming: 4 bases; junction bases outside the gene matches: 17. CDR1 MNHEY and CDR2 SVGAGI come from the germline V gene. The CDR3 spans 18 residues. This chain's CDR3 is CASSTQWGTSQVADTQYF. The DNA for the CDR3 is TGTGCCAGCAGTACTCAGTGGGGGACTAGTCAGGTGGCAGATACGCAGTATTTT.

The gene calls are TRBV11-2 and TRBJ2-1; TRBD1 matches 7 bases. Germline lookup yields CDR1 SGHAT and CDR2 FQNNGV. The CDR3 totals 16 residues. V lost 5 bases to trimming and J lost 0 bases; unmatched junction nucleotides: 7. The CDR3 protein is CASSRPGTVSYNEQFF. CDR3 bases: TGTGCCAGCAGCCGACCCGGGACAGTCTCCTACAATGAGCAGTTCTTC.

Points on this clonotype: One end of the junction is discordant with germline, which a read error may explain. The gene calls are TRBV12-3 or TRBV12-4 and TRBJ2-3; tentatively, D is TRBD1 (7 bases). This CDR3 has 12 amino acids. Here the CDR3 DNA reads TGTGCCAGCAGTCTAGCGACAGGGAAGCCGTATTTT. This gives the protein CASSLATGKPYF.

The chain uses TRBV7-8 and TRBJ2-7; the match to TRBD1 covers 8 bases. The V and J ends lost 0 bases and 3 bases, in that order; junction bases with no gene match: 16. Germline CDR1 is SGHVS and CDR2 is FQNEAQ. The CDR3 length is 19 residues. CDR3 sequence (DNA): TGTGCCAGCAGCTTAGCGGGGATGGGGACTGGACAGGGAGTCTACGAGCAGTACTTC. Its protein is CASSLAGMGTGQGVYEQYF.

The chain is built from TRBV20-1 and TRBJ2-7, with D perhaps TRBD2 (5 bases). The CDR3 is 13 amino acids. The germline CDR1 and CDR2 sequences are DFQATT and SNEGSKA (reference sequence). Trimming cost V 5 bases and J 3 bases, with 14 bases left between them. The CDR3 spells CSAGRGLRYEQYF. In nucleotides, the CDR3 is TGCAGTGCTGGCAGAGGACTCCGCTACGAGCAGTACTTC.

The CDR3 DNA reads TGTGCCAGCAGGGCAAACACCGGGACTCCCTCCTACGAGCAGTACTTC. Its protein product is CASRANTGTPSYEQYF. This chain joins TRBV6-6 and TRBJ2-7, with D tentatively TRBD2 (6 bases). This CDR3 region has 16 residues. Deletions cut 6 bases from V and 0 bases from J, with 18 bases between. Germline CDR1 is MNHNY and CDR2 is SVGAGI (reference sequence).

This clonotype has just one count. The chain uses TRBV13 and TRBJ2-1; the D is unclear. Per the germline V gene, CDR1 is PRHDT and CDR2 is FYEKMQ (reference sequence). V was shortened by 5 bases and J by 4 bases, with 15 bases between the two germline ends. The CDR3 extends over 15 amino acids. Written as DNA, the CDR3 is TGTGCCAGCAGCGCCCCGGGCACACGATACAATGAGCAGTTCTTC. It specifies CASSAPGTRYNEQFF.

This chain uses TRBV11-3 with TRBJ2-1, with D possibly TRBD1 on 6 matching bases. Per germline, CDR1 SGHNT and CDR2 YENEEA. The V gene lost 1 base and the J gene lost 15 bases, with 16 bases spanning the gap. This CDR3 is built from 13 residues. The CDR3 DNA reads TGTGCCAGCAGCTTAGGTGGGCTGGGGGCGCCGTTCTTC. Protein: CASSLGGLGAPFF.

V gene TRBV12-3 or TRBV12-4 combines with J gene TRBJ2-6, with D hard to call. Trimming left V 1 base short and J 0 bases short, with 13 bases between. The CDR3 runs to 18 residues. The DNA for the CDR3 is TGTGCCAGCAGTTTAGTAGTTGGCCCGAACTCTGGGGCCAACGTCCTGACTTTC. It translates to CASSLVVGPNSGANVLTF.

This clonotype was observed a single time. The chain is built from TRBV6-5 and TRBJ2-3; 7 nucleotides align to TRBD1. The CDR3 consists of 15 residues. The V gene's germline CDR1 is MNHEY and CDR2 SVGAGI. The ends lost 2 bases at V and 5 bases at J; junction bases unmatched: 7. The CDR3 loop reads CASSYIDRAKDTQYF. In DNA form, the CDR3 reads TGTGCCAGCAGTTACATAGACAGGGCGAAAGATACGCAGTATTTT.

This clonotype turned up a few times. The chain has TRBV20-1 and TRBJ2-7, with 7 bases identical to TRBD2. This CDR3 has 13 amino acids. The germline CDR1 and CDR2 sequences are DFQATT and SNEGSKA (reference sequence). With 3 bases clipped from V and 1 base from J, the junction kept 3 bases outside the gene matches. The CDR3 protein is CSARASGSYEQYF. CDR3 in DNA: TGCAGTGCTAGGGCTAGCGGTTCCTACGAGCAGTACTTC.

A few counts support this clonotype. This sequence joins TRBV12-3 or TRBV12-4 and TRBJ1-1; a possible D gene is TRBD1 (5 bases). The CDR3 contains 14 residues. Trimming left V 3 bases short and J 5 bases short, with 13 bases between. The CDR3 nucleotides are TGTGCCAGCAGTTTGGCCGCCAGGGATACTGAAGCTTTCTTT. It yields the protein CASSLAARDTEAFF.

This clonotype was detected a few times. Sequence at one end of the junction differs from germline and may be a read error. The rearrangement uses TRBV6-2 or TRBV6-3 and TRBJ1-1; D remains unclear. The CDR3 is 12 amino acids. Germline assignment: CDR1 MNHEY and CDR2 SVGEGT. CDR3 sequence reads: CASSDSYTEAFF. In nucleotides, the CDR3 is TGTGCCAGCAGTGACTCATACACTGAAGCTTTCTTT.

The gene calls are TRBV7-9 and TRBJ2-3; TRBD1 agrees at 7 bases. V gave up 2 bases and J gave up 1 base; unmatched junction bases: 6. CDR3 length: 16 amino acids. CDR1 and CDR2 from the germline V gene are SEHNR and FQNEAQ (reference sequence). The CDR3 DNA is TGTGCCAGCAGCTTACCAAACAGGGGCGGCACAGATACGCAGTATTTT. Translating gives CASSLPNRGGTDTQYF.

This clonotype turned up a few times. V usage is TRBV14 and J usage is TRBJ1-4; 7 nucleotides line up with TRBD1. V lost 9 bases, J lost 6 bases, and 16 bases stayed unmatched. Germline assignment: CDR1 SGHDN and CDR2 FVKESK. CDR3 length: 16 amino acids. The CDR3 DNA reads as TGTGCCAGTTCCGGACAGGTCGGCAAGGCGTATGAAAAACTGTTTTTT. It translates to CASSGQVGKAYEKLFF.

This CDR3 is CASSLDPQPGHSEQYF. The CDR3 coding sequence is TGCGCCAGCAGCCTCGATCCCCAACCGGGACACTCCGAGCAGTACTTC. The rearrangement joins TRBV4-1 to TRBJ2-1; weak D call: TRBD1 (6 bases). The J call may be faulty, since TRBJ2-7 better matches the DNA end. The CDR3 covers 16 residues. Germline V CDR1 and CDR2: MGHRA, YSYEKL.

The CDR3 sequence is CASTPDTHNEQYF. CDR3 nucleotide sequence: TGTGCCAGCACCCCGGACACTCACAATGAGCAGTACTTC. The gene calls are TRBV27 and TRBJ2-7, with a possible D match to TRBD1 (5 bases). The germline V gene has CDR1 MNHEY and CDR2 SMNVEV (reference sequence). Trimming took 7 bases from V and 7 from J, leaving 17 bases between them. There are 13 residues in the CDR3.

Only a few counts were recorded for this clonotype. The chain is built from TRBV29-1 and TRBJ2-1, with no clear D. Trimming removed 6 bases at V and 6 bases at J, with 6 bases between. In germline, CDR1 is SQVTM, CDR2 ANQGSEA. The length of the CDR3 is 10 residues. This CDR3 reads CSVATNEQFF. The CDR3 DNA is TGCAGCGTCGCAACCAATGAGCAGTTCTTC.

This clonotype was detected only once. The rearrangement uses TRBV14 and TRBJ2-1; the match to TRBD2 covers 11 bases. V was clipped by 2 bases and J by 4 bases; unmatched bases: 4. Looked up from germline, CDR1 is SGHDN and CDR2 is FVKESK. The CDR3 consists of 16 residues. The CDR3 DNA follows: TGTGCCAGCAGCCAACCCAGACTAGCGGGGTACAATGAGCAGTTCTTC. Translating gives CASSQPRLAGYNEQFF.